A selection of T cell receptor beta chains follows, all from one sample in a study of OX40 agonist ivuxolimab in advanced cancers. Profiled with immunoSEQ multiplex PCR; TCRdb holds only in-frame clones, not every one. The table has around 82,000 clones, 85% to 90% seen once. The material sequenced was CD4+ or CD8+ T cells sorted from blood, taken in a trial of the OX40 agonist ivuxolimab. The source is an adult with an advanced solid tumor such as melanoma, head and neck, liver or kidney cancer. Each CDR3 is given with its conserved first and last residue.

>TRBJ2-7|TRBV6-6
CASSYSRETSYEQYF
>TRBJ2-3|TRBV27
CASSFAGGSTDTQYF
>TRBJ2-3|TRBV5-1
CASARDIGGDTQYF
>TRBJ1-2|TRBV29-1
CSVVLQGANGYTF
>TRBJ2-5|TRBV5-1
CASASGGGEQETQYF
>TRBJ2-1|TRBV9
CASSSRTSGVRNEQFF
>TRBJ1-1|TRBV6-1
CASSELYGQGALNTEAFF
>TRBJ2-5|TRBV4-1
CASSPTGGLQETQYF
>TRBJ2-3|TRBV7-2
CASSSNFGRTDTQYF
>TRBJ2-7|TRBV29-1
CSVEGTPHEQYF
>TRBJ2-2|TRBV7-7
CASSVTGNTGELFF
>TRBJ1-3|TRBV6-1
CASRFGSGNTIYF
>TRBJ2-7|TRBV4-1
CASSQDRATGDEQYF
>TRBJ2-6|TRBV6-4
CASSERETGANVLTF
>TRBJ2-2|TRBV9
CASSVGLAQGANTGELFF
>TRBJ2-6|TRBV29-1
CSVDEGAGANVLTF
>TRBJ2-5|TRBV4-1
CASSPRGDRETQYF
>TRBJ2-7|TRBV18
CASSRSIGLAETYEQYF
>TRBJ2-3|TRBV6-6
CASSYSGTSETDTQYF
>TRBJ1-2|TRBV5-4
CASSLGDSLYGYTF
>TRBJ2-5|TRBV11-3
CASSLEGRSQETQYF
>TRBJ2-7|TRBV5-1
CASSLDGGNYEQYF
>TRBJ1-4|TRBV5-6
CASSRPGQGDEKLFF
>TRBJ2-4|TRBV21-1
CASSKGDKGNRGIENIQYF
>TRBJ2-7|TRBV5-1
CASSFRDTYEQYF
>TRBJ2-2|TRBV27
CASSPNTGELFF
>TRBJ2-2|TRBV5-4
CASSLAGLEAGELFF
>TRBJ1-1|TRBV28
CASNWANTEAFF
>TRBJ1-1|TRBV9
CASSVMEGRITEAFF
>TRBJ1-2|TRBV6-6
CASRVHDGYTF
>TRBJ1-2|TRBV29-1
CSVEDINYGYTF
>TRBJ1-2|TRBV6-6
CATRKPRQDGYTF
>TRBJ1-4|TRBV5-8
CASSLRATNEKLFF
>TRBJ2-1|TRBV5-1
CASSTLTAEGNEQFF
>TRBJ1-2|TRBV19
CASRDPRVIGYGYTF
>TRBJ2-5|TRBV11-2
CASSSRRLAGVETQYF
>TRBJ2-1|TRBV28
CASTRLAGPYNEQFF
>TRBJ2-7|TRBV7-2
CASRVGQHYEQYF
>TRBJ2-6|TRBV7-9
CASSSWDRGSGANVLTF
>TRBJ2-3|TRBV11-2
CASSLIGFADTQYF
>TRBJ1-5|TRBV27
CASRISNQPQHF
>TRBJ2-7|TRBV6-5
CASSGGDRTAYEQYF
>TRBJ2-7|TRBV6-5
CASSYEGRYEQYF
>TRBJ2-2|TRBV10-1
CASSELAGEDGELFF
>TRBJ1-2|TRBV10-3
CAISESDSHGYTF
>TRBJ2-7|TRBV10-1
CASSDRAGAPYEQYF
>TRBJ1-5|TRBV18
CASSPGQGINQPQHF
>TRBJ2-3|TRBV4-2
CASSQRTLGAREGKSTDTQYF
>TRBJ2-2|TRBV11-2
CASSHALRGPPGELFF
>TRBJ1-1|TRBV7-8
CASSLEGGAGDTEAFF
>TRBJ2-3|TRBV11-3
CASSSSGTVIGTQYF
>TRBJ2-2|TRBV7-7
CASSLERVTGELFF
>TRBJ1-1|TRBV28
CASRLGMNTEAFF
>TRBJ2-2|TRBV7-8
CASSFRPQGSTGELFF
>TRBJ2-1|TRBV5-4
CASSTIAISSYNEQFF
>TRBJ2-3|TRBV2
CASSTGTGGFGDTQYF
>TRBJ2-1|TRBV9
CASSDPGTAYNEQFF
>TRBJ2-1|TRBV6-4
CASRGSIRGQQFF
>TRBJ2-7|TRBV15
CATRGTLGREQYF